This TCR beta chain appears in the sequencing data of a study of shared clonotypes between healthy human individuals. CDR1 is MDHEN and CDR2 is SYDVKM in the germline V gene. The length of the CDR3 is 15 residues. Trimming cost V 6 bases and J 7 bases, with 19 bases left between them. Per the authors' pipeline: ImmunoSEQ sequences covered only the junction and lacked quality scores; filtering therefore differed. The protocol was immunoSEQ multiplex PCR, while the TCRdb copy is restricted to in-frame clones and leaves out a portion. V and J calls and clone size are given by that table; D and trimming were obtained from the DNA. The table includes around 600,000 clones, approximately 97% detected once. As concerns this clone: Its target is not known.

Study-wide findings and caveats: Exclusively blood specimens were collected; tissue repertoires likely differ.

Sequenced: naive CD4+ T cells sorted from blood. Specified subset: CD45RA+ positively selected. The rearrangement links TRBV28 to TRBJ2-1; possibly TRBD2 for D (6 bases). The TCR originated in a woman aged 25 to 39 in good health. This chain's CDR3 is CASSPASEERNEQFF. DNA of the CDR3: TGTGCCAGCAGCCCGGCTAGCGAAGAGAGGAATGAGCAGTTCTTC.